These 17 T cell receptor beta chains were all obtained from the same sample, sequenced in a study of Tregs in tolerant kidney transplant recipients. Assay: immunoSEQ multiplex PCR; the TCRdb copy retains only in-frame clones and omits some. Among fewer than 100,000 clones listed, more than 85% were seen once. This material consisted of Tregs from blood, taken before the transplant. The receptors here all came from a human donor who received a combined kidney and bone marrow transplant.

The gene calls are TRBV14 and TRBJ1-1; no definite D call. The ends were cut back, 2 bases at V and 5 bases at J, with 12 bases in the middle. This CDR3 is 14 amino acids long. Germline CDR1 SGHDN, CDR2 FVKESK. The chain's CDR3 is CASSQIESITEAFF. The CDR3 DNA is TGTGCCAGCAGCCAAATAGAGTCTATAACTGAAGCTTTCTTT.

V is TRBV14 and J is TRBJ1-2; D remains ambiguous. CDR1 and CDR2 from the germline V gene are SGHDN and FVKESK. This CDR3 has 17 amino acids. V lost 2 bases to trimming and J lost 5 bases, with 21 bases between them. CDR3: CASSQPSRPPTDYGYTF. DNA for the CDR3: TGTGCCAGCAGCCAACCTAGCCGCCCCCCGACCGATTATGGCTACACCTTC.

The rearrangement joins TRBV5-1 to TRBJ2-1, with 8 positions matching TRBD2. The ends lost 4 bases at V and 3 bases at J; junction bases unmatched: 6. The CDR3 sequence is 15 residues long. Germline V gives CDR1 SGHRS, CDR2 YFSETQ. The CDR3 bases are TGCGCCAGCAGCCATAGCGGGGAGAACTACAATGAGCAGTTCTTC. Translating it yields CASSHSGENYNEQFF.

The chain has TRBV29-1 and TRBJ1-2, with D maybe TRBD1 (5 bases). The CDR3 totals 14 residues. Germline V gives CDR1 SQVTM, CDR2 ANQGSEA. Between the trimmed V and J ends, which lost 0 bases and 5 bases, there was a span of 13 bases. CDR3 coding DNA: TGCAGCGTTGAAGATGGTAGAGGGGTATATGGCTACACCTTC. Protein: CSVEDGRGVYGYTF.

J is TRBJ1-5 and V is TRBV10-2, with no clear D. The ends were cut back, 4 bases at V and 5 bases at J, with 6 bases in the middle. This CDR3 has 12 residues. The germline CDR1 and CDR2 sequences are WSHSY and SAAADI. CDR3 region: CASSGGDQPQHF. CDR3 DNA sequence: TGCGCCAGCAGTGGCGGTGATCAGCCCCAGCATTTT.

The V call is TRBV21-1, the J call TRBJ2-3; the DNA was not used to check the table's D call, TRBD1. TRBV21-1 is a documented pseudogene. The CDR3 sequence is 16 residues long. The CDR3 DNA reads as TGTGCCAGCAGCAAAGTAAGACAGGAGAGCACAGATACGCAGTATTTT. Translation gives CASSKVRQESTDTQYF.

CDR3 sequence: CASSGQVGSYNSPLHF. CDR3 sequence (DNA): TGCGCCAGCAGCGGTCAGGTGGGCTCCTATAATTCACCCCTCCACTTT. V and J are TRBV4-1 and TRBJ1-6; no clear D. The ends were cut back, 5 bases at V and 0 bases at J, with 11 bases in the middle. Germline loops: CDR1 MGHRA, CDR2 YSYEKL. This CDR3 is 16 amino acids long.

This clone was seen once. This chain uses TRBV5-1 with TRBJ2-7; the D gene could be TRBD1 or TRBD2 (5 bases each). Germline CDR1 reads SGHRS; CDR2 reads YFSETQ. With 4 bases removed from V and 3 bases from J, the gap between germline ends came to 11 bases. The CDR3 contains 13 residues. CDR3 protein: CASSQGPSYEQYF. CDR3 bases: TGCGCCAGCAGCCAGGGACCAAGCTACGAGCAGTACTTC.

The chain links TRBV6-1 to TRBJ2-7; a weak D match, TRBD2 (5 bases). Trimming pared 1 base from V and 4 bases from J, leaving 5 bases between. The CDR3 has 12 amino acids. Germline V gene data show CDR1 as MNHNS and CDR2 as SASEGT. The CDR3 sequence is CASSEGGYEQYF. The CDR3 DNA sequence: TGTGCCAGCAGTGAAGGCGGGTACGAGCAGTACTTC.

This chain uses TRBV27 with TRBJ2-1; 11 positions agree with TRBD2. CDR3 length: 16 residues. Unmatched junction bases numbered 9, after V lost 5 bases and J lost 6 bases. Germline V gene sequence: CDR1 MNHEY, CDR2 SMNVEV (reference sequence). In DNA, the CDR3 is TGTGCCAGCAGTCAGAGGGGACTAGCGGTACTCAATGAGCAGTTCTTC. Its translation is CASSQRGLAVLNEQFF.

The V call is TRBV11-2, the J call TRBJ2-3; D ambiguous. CDR1 and CDR2 from the germline V gene are SGHAT and FQNNGV. This CDR3 is 14 amino acids long. The V and J ends lost 1 base and 5 bases respectively, with 10 bases between them. Here the CDR3 DNA reads TGTGCCAGCAGCTTAGGTCGACCGGAAGATACGCAGTATTTT. This sequence encodes CASSLGRPEDTQYF.

The V gene is TRBV4-2, the J gene TRBJ1-4; D gene ambiguous. This CDR3 has 15 residues. Germline CDR1 reads LGHNA; CDR2 reads YNFKEQ. Between the trimmed V and J ends, which lost 4 bases and 0 bases, there was a span of 9 bases. CDR3 nucleotide sequence: TGTGCCAGCAGCCGGGCAATTTCAACTAATGAAAAACTGTTTTTT. Its translation is CASSRAISTNEKLFF.

The V and J genes are TRBV5-1 and TRBJ2-1; 7 bases align to TRBD1. V shed 4 bases and J 0 bases; nucleotides not matched to a gene: 7. CDR1 is SGHRS and CDR2 is YFSETQ in the germline V gene. This CDR3 contains 16 residues. The CDR3 loop is CASSPTGDPSYNEQFF. Here the CDR3 DNA reads TGCGCCAGCAGCCCTACAGGGGACCCCTCCTACAATGAGCAGTTCTTC.

The V gene is TRBV10-3, the J gene TRBJ2-1; D might be TRBD1 or TRBD2, each matching 5 bases. V gave up 10 bases and J gave up 0 bases, with 10 bases separating them. The CDR3 has 13 amino acids. Per germline, CDR1 ENHRY and CDR2 SYGVKD. CDR3 in amino acids: CATLGPSYNEQFF. The CDR3 DNA reads as TGTGCCACCCTGGGACCCTCCTACAATGAGCAGTTCTTC.

The chain recombines TRBV4-1 with TRBJ2-7; TRBD2 matches at 8 bases. Germline CDR1 MGHRA, CDR2 YSYEKL. Unmatched junction bases numbered 11, after V lost 5 bases and J lost 5 bases. The CDR3 loop spans 15 amino acids. The CDR3 sequence: CASSERGLEAHEQYF. The DNA of the CDR3 is TGCGCCAGCAGCGAAAGGGGACTAGAGGCCCACGAGCAGTACTTC.

V and J are TRBV6-1 and TRBJ1-2; 7 nucleotides line up with TRBD1. The CDR3 has 14 amino acids. Unmatched junction bases numbered 3, after V lost 1 base and J lost 4 bases. Germline lookup yields CDR1 MNHNS and CDR2 SASEGT. The CDR3 DNA sequence: TGTGCCAGCAGTGAAGGGGACAGCCGCTATGGCTACACCTTC. This encodes CASSEGDSRYGYTF.

The gene calls are TRBV4-3 and TRBJ2-1; 8 nucleotides line up with TRBD1. Germline CDR1 LGHNA, CDR2 YSLEER. This CDR3 spans 16 amino acids. With 0 bases clipped from V and 2 bases from J, the junction kept 3 bases outside the gene matches. The DNA of the CDR3 is TGCGCCAGCAGCCAAGAAGGGACAGGAGCCTACAATGAGCAGTTCTTC. This translates into CASSQEGTGAYNEQFF.